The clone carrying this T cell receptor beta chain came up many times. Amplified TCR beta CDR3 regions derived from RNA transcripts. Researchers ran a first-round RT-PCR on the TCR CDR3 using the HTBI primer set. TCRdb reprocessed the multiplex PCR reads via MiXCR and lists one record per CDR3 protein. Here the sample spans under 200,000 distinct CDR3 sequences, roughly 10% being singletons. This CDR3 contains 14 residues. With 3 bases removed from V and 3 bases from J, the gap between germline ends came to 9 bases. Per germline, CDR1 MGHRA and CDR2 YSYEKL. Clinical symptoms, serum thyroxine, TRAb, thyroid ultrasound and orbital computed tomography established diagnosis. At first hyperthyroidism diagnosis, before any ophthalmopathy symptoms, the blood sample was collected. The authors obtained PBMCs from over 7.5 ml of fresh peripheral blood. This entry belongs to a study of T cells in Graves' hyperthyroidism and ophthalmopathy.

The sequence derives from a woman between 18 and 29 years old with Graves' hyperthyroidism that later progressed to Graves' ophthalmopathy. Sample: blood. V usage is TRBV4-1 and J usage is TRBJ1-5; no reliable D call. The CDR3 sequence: CASSHFSDNQPQHF. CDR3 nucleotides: TGCGCCAGCAGCCATTTTAGCGACAATCAGCCCCAGCATTTT.